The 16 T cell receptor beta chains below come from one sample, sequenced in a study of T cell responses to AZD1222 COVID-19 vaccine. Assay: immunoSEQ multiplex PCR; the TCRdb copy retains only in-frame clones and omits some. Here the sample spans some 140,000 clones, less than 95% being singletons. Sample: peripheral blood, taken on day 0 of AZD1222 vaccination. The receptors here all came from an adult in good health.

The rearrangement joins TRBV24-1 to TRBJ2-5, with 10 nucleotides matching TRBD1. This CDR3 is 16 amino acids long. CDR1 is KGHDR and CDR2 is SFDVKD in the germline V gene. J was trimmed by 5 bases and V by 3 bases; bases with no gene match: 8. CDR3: CATSDADRGRMETQYF. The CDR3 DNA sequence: TGTGCCACCAGTGATGCCGACAGGGGGCGAATGGAGACCCAGTACTTC.

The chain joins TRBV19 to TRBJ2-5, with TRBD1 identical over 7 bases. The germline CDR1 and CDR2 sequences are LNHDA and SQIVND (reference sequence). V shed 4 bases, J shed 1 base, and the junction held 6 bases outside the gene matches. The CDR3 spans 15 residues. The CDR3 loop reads CASSSRDSAQETQYF. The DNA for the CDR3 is TGTGCCAGTAGTAGTCGGGACAGCGCCCAAGAGACCCAGTACTTC. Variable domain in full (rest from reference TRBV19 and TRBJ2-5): DGGITQSPKYLFRKEGQNVTLSCEQNLNHDAMYWYRQDPGQGLRLIYYSQIVNDFQKGDIAEGYSVSREKKESFPLTVTSAQKNPTAFYLCASSSRDSAQETQYFGPGTRLLVL.

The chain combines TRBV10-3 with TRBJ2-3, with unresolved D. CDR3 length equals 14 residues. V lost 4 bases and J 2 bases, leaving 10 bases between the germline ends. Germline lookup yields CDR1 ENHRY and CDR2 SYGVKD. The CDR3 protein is CAISGNTDTDTQYF. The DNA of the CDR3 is TGTGCCATCAGTGGTAACACCGACACAGATACGCAGTATTTT.

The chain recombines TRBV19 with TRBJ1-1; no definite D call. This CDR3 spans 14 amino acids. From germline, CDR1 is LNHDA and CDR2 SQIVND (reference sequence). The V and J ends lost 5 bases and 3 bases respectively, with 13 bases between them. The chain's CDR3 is CASSSRSFDTEAFF. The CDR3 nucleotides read TGTGCCAGTAGTTCGAGGTCCTTTGACACTGAAGCTTTCTTT.

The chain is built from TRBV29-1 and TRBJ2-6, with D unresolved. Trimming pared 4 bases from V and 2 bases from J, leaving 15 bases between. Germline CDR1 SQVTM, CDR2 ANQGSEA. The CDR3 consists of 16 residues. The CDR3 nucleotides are TGCAGCGTTGTCGGCGGCGGAAGTCCTGGGGCCAACGTCCTGACTTTC. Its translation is CSVVGGGSPGANVLTF.

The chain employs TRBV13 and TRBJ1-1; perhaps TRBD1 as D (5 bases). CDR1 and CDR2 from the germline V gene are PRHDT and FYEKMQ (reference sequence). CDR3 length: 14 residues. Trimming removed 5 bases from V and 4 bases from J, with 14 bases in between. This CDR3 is CASSLLERGTEAFF. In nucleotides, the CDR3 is TGTGCCAGCAGCCTACTGGAGAGGGGCACTGAAGCTTTCTTT.

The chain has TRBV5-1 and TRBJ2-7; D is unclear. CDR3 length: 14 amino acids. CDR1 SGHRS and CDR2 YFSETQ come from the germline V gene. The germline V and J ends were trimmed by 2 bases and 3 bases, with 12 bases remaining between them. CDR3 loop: CASSLALEGYEQYF. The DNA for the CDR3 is TGCGCCAGCAGCTTAGCTTTAGAAGGCTACGAGCAGTACTTC. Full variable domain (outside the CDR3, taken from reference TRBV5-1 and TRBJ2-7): KAGVTQTPRYLIKTRGQQVTLSCSPISGHRSVSWYQQTPGQGLQFLFEYFSETQRNKGNFPGRFSGRQFSNSRSEMNVSTLELGDSALYLCASSLALEGYEQYFGPGTRLTVT.

CDR3 sequence (DNA): TGTGCCACCAGCAGAGACCCGGGGAGCCTTGGGGCTTTCTTT. Protein sequence: CATSRDPGSLGAFF. The rearrangement links TRBV15 to TRBJ1-1, with D hard to call. The V end lost 0 bases, the J end lost 11 bases, and 16 bases lay between the germline ends. Germline lookup yields CDR1 LNHNV and CDR2 YYDKDF (reference sequence). The CDR3 has 14 amino acids.

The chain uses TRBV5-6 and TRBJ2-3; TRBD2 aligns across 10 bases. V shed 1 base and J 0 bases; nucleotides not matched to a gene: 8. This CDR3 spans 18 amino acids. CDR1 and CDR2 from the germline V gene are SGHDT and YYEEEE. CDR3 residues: CASSLLLAGEWSTDTQYF. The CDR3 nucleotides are TGTGCCAGCAGCTTGTTGCTAGCGGGAGAGTGGAGCACAGATACGCAGTATTTT.

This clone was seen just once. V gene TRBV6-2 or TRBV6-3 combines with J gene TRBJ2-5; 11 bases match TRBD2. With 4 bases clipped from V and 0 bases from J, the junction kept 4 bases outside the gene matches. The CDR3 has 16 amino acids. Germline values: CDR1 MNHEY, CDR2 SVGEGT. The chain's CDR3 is CASSSRLAGYQETQYF. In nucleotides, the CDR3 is TGTGCCAGCAGTTCTAGACTAGCGGGGTACCAAGAGACCCAGTACTTC.

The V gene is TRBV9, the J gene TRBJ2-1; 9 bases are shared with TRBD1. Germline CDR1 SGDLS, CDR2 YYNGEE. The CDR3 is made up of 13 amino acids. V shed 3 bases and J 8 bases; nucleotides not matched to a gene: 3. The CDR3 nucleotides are TGTGCCAGCAGCGCATGGGACAGGGATGAGCAGTTCTTC. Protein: CASSAWDRDEQFF. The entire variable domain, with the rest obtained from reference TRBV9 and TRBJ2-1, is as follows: DSGVTQTPKHLITATGQRVTLRCSPRSGDLSVYWYQQSLDQGLQFLIQYYNGEERAKGNILERFSAQQFPDLHSELNLSSLELGDSALYFCASSAWDRDEQFFGPGTRLTVL.

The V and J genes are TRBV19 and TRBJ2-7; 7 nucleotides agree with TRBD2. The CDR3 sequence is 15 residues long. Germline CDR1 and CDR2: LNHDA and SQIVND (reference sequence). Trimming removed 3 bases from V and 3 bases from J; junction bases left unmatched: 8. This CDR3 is CASSMVLGGFYEQYF. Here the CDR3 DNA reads TGTGCCAGTAGTATGGTTCTCGGGGGGTTCTACGAGCAGTACTTC.

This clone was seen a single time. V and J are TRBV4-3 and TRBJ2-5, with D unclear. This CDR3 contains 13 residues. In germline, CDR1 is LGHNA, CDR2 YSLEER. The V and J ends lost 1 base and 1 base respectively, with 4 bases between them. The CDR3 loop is CASSQAIQETQYF. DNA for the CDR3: TGCGCCAGCAGCCAAGCTATCCAAGAGACCCAGTACTTC.

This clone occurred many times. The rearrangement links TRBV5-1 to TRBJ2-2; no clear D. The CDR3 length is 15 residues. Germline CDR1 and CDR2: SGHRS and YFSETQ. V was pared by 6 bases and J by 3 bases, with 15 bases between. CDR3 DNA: TGCGCCAGCACCATAAGGACCGCCGACACCGGGGAGCTGTTTTTT. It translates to CASTIRTADTGELFF.

CDR3 coding DNA: TGTGCCAGCAGTGAAGTTAGGAATTCACCCCTCCACTTT. This translates into CASSEVRNSPLHF. The V gene is TRBV25-1, the J gene TRBJ1-6; unclear D gene. Germline loops: CDR1 MGHDK, CDR2 SYGVNS. The V gene lost 2 bases and the J gene lost 7 bases, with 6 bases spanning the gap. The CDR3 length is 13 residues.

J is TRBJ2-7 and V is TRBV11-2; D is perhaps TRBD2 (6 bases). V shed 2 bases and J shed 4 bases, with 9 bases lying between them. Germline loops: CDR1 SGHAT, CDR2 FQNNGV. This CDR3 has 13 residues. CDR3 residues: CASSLPAGYEQYF. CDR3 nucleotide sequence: TGTGCCAGCAGCTTACCAGCGGGTTACGAGCAGTACTTC.